The source of this T cell receptor (beta chain) is a study of blood T cell repertoires in COVID-19. As handled by the study authors: It was from reference gene primer amplification that nucleated cell counts were estimated. Profiled with immunoSEQ multiplex PCR; TCRdb holds only in-frame clones, not every one. V and J calls and clone size come straight from that table; D and trimming were deduced from the DNA. The sample carries 140,000 or so clones, 85% to 90% recorded once. The junction had 4 bases not matched to a gene; V was cut back by 6 bases and J by 5 bases. The CDR3 is 13 amino acids. Germline V gene sequence: CDR1 MNHEY, CDR2 SMNVEV (reference sequence).

Sequenced material: peripheral blood. V is TRBV27 and J is TRBJ2-7; TRBD2 agrees at 10 bases. The source of this sequence is a human donor in a cohort sampled during active COVID-19. The CDR3 DNA reads as TGTGCCAGCAGGCTAGCGGGAGATCACGAGCAGTACTTC. It specifies CASRLAGDHEQYF.